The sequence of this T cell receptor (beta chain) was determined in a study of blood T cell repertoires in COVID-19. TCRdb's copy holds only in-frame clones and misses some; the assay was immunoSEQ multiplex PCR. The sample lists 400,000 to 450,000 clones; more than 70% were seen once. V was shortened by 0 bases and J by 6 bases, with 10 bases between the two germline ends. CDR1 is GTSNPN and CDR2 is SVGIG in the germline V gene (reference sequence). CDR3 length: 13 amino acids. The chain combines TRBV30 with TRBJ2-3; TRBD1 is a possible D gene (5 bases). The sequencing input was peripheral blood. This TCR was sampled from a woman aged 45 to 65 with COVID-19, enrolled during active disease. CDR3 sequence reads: CAWSVNRRDTQYF. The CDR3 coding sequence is TGTGCCTGGAGTGTAAACAGGCGGGATACGCAGTATTTT.